Below are 27 T cell receptor beta chains sequenced from a single sample in a study of beta chain features in type 1 diabetes. Expressed TCRB transcripts were sequenced because the isolated RNA had all been reverse transcribed beforehand. Assay: immunoSEQ multiplex PCR; the TCRdb copy retains only in-frame clones and omits some. This sample has over 700,000 clones, with around a sixth found just once. The sequencing sample was made of naive CD4+ T cells from blood. These receptors were taken from a woman under 30 in good health.

The rearrangement links TRBV7-9 to TRBJ2-2, with a possible D match to TRBD1 (5 bases). The CDR3 is made up of 17 amino acids. The germline gives CDR1 SEHNR, CDR2 FQNEAQ (reference sequence). V was trimmed by 5 bases and J by 0 bases, leaving 16 bases between them. Here the CDR3 reads CASSARQLTANTGELFF. CDR3 nucleotide sequence: TGTGCCAGCAGCGCCAGACAGTTAACCGCGAACACCGGGGAGCTGTTTTTT.

The rearrangement links TRBV5-4 to TRBJ2-5, with a possible D match to TRBD1 (6 bases). In germline, CDR1 is SGHNT, CDR2 YYREEE (reference sequence). V lost 2 bases and J lost 2, with 16 bases in between. The CDR3 loop spans 16 amino acids. The DNA of the CDR3 is TGTGCCAGCAGCTTAATCTCCGGGACAAGACAAGAGACCCAGTACTTC. Translating gives CASSLISGTRQETQYF.

This clone was counted a few times. V gene TRBV4-3 combines with J gene TRBJ2-2; no firm D call. The length of the CDR3 is 14 residues. Germline CDR1 and CDR2: LGHNA and YSLEER. The ends were cut back, 4 bases at V and 0 bases at J, with 6 bases in the middle. The CDR3 coding sequence is TGCGCCAGCAGCCCACGGGCGAACACCGGGGAGCTGTTTTTT. As protein: CASSPRANTGELFF.

The rearrangement joins TRBV18 to TRBJ2-5; no definite D call. The CDR3 is 14 amino acids. Trimming took 3 bases from V and 7 from J, leaving 15 bases between them. CDR1 and CDR2 (germline): KGHSH, LQKENI. The DNA for the CDR3 is TGTGCCAGCTCACCTACCAGTCGTGAGAGGACCCAGTACTTC. It yields the protein CASSPTSRERTQYF.

This clone turned up a few times. V is TRBV5-1 and J is TRBJ2-1; possibly TRBD1 for D (6 bases). Trimming cost V 0 bases and J 6 bases, with 13 bases left between them. This CDR3 comprises 15 residues. The germline CDR1 and CDR2 sequences are SGHRS and YFSETQ. CDR3 nucleotide sequence: TGCGCCAGCAGCTTGGATGGACAGACCCGCAATGAGCAGTTCTTC. It encodes CASSLDGQTRNEQFF.

The gene calls are TRBV5-8 and TRBJ2-2; 7 bases map to TRBD1. This CDR3 region has 14 residues. Germline CDR1 SGHTS, CDR2 YDEGEE. After removal of 2 bases from V and 4 bases from J, the junction contained 2 bases not matched to a gene. Here the CDR3 DNA reads TGTGCCAGCAGCTTCTACAGGGGCACCGGGGAGCTGTTTTTT. Translation: CASSFYRGTGELFF.

This clone was detected only a few times. In DNA, the CDR3 is TGCAGCGTTGAAGGCCTAGCTTATGAGACCCAGTACTTC. This codes for CSVEGLAYETQYF. V gene TRBV29-1 combines with J gene TRBJ2-5, with a possible D match to TRBD2 (5 bases). Germline V lookup: CDR1 SQVTM, CDR2 ANQGSEA. The germline V and J ends were trimmed by 1 base and 5 bases, with 11 bases remaining between them. This CDR3 comprises 13 residues.

This clone was picked up a small number of times. Different DNA sequences within this sample yield the same CDR3. The CDR3 here is CASSPQVNTEAFF. The CDR3 DNA sequence: TGTGCCAGCTCACCACAAGTGAACACTGAAGCTTTCTTT. The chain uses TRBV18 and TRBJ1-1; no firm D call. The V gene's germline CDR1 is KGHSH and CDR2 LQKENI. The ends were cut back, 1 base at V and 0 bases at J, with 3 bases in the middle. This CDR3 has 13 residues.

The sample holds a few counts of this clone. The CDR3 sequence: CASSQEGRGYEQYF. In DNA form, the CDR3 reads TGTGCCAGCAGCCAAGAGGGGAGAGGCTACGAGCAGTACTTC. This sequence joins TRBV4-2 and TRBJ2-7; weak D call: TRBD2 (5 bases). V was shortened by 0 bases and J by 3 bases, with 9 bases between the two germline ends. This CDR3 comprises 14 residues. Germline V CDR1 and CDR2: LGHNA, YNFKEQ.

On this clone itself: The same CDR3 is also encoded by other DNA sequences in this sample. The rearrangement links TRBV6-1 to TRBJ1-5, with TRBD1 as a possible D gene (5 bases). Germline CDR1 is MNHNS and CDR2 is SASEGT. The CDR3 covers 12 residues. Trimming removed 4 bases from V and 7 bases from J, with 8 bases in between. CDR3 sequence: CASSAGRQPQHF. The DNA for the CDR3 is TGTGCCAGCAGTGCAGGGAGGCAGCCCCAGCATTTT.

The genes are TRBV27 and TRBJ2-3, with TRBD2 matching over 8 bases. CDR3 length: 18 amino acids. Losses at the gene ends were 4 bases for V and 4 bases for J; bases not matched to a gene: 16. CDR1 is MNHEY and CDR2 is SMNVEV in the germline V gene (reference sequence). This CDR3 reads CASSSRRRSPGGPDTQYF. The CDR3 bases are TGTGCCAGCAGTTCACGACGTCGTTCCCCGGGGGGGCCAGATACGCAGTATTTT.

The table lists this clone with many counts. The genes are TRBV14 and TRBJ2-7; TRBD2 might be the D (5 bases). The CDR3 has 13 residues. The V gene lost 4 bases and the J gene lost 10 bases, with 17 bases spanning the gap. The germline CDR1 and CDR2 sequences are SGHDN and FVKESK. CDR3 bases: TGTGCCAGCAGCCTAGTAGGGCTAGCACTCCAGTACTTC. Protein product: CASSLVGLALQYF.

This clone was counted between two and nine times. The chain carries TRBV7-9 and TRBJ1-1; the D gene is possibly TRBD1 (6 bases). The V gene lost 5 bases and the J gene lost 5 bases, with 12 bases spanning the gap. The CDR3 is 13 amino acids. CDR1 is SEHNR, CDR2 FQNEAQ, per germline (reference sequence). CDR3 sequence: CASSVRDTTEAFF. The DNA of the CDR3 is TGTGCCAGCAGCGTTCGGGACACTACTGAAGCTTTCTTT.

There are a few counts of this clone. The gene calls are TRBV7-2 and TRBJ2-7, with a possible D match to TRBD1 (5 bases). CDR3 size: 16 residues. V shed 7 bases and J shed 4 bases, with 23 bases lying between them. Germline V gives CDR1 SGHTA, CDR2 FQGNSA. The CDR3 loop is CASTPQTSSRTYEQYF. As DNA, the CDR3 is TGTGCCAGCACCCCCCAAACCAGTTCCAGGACATACGAGCAGTACTTC.

The rearrangement joins TRBV7-2 to TRBJ2-1, with unresolved D. Germline loops: CDR1 SGHTA, CDR2 FQGNSA. This CDR3 spans 14 amino acids. V was pared by 8 bases and J by 2 bases, with 13 bases between. The CDR3 sequence: CASQSGGAYNEQFF. The CDR3 DNA reads TGTGCCAGCCAATCTGGCGGTGCCTACAATGAGCAGTTCTTC.

This clone was counted a few times. V and J are TRBV2 and TRBJ1-5; D is possibly TRBD1 (5 bases). The length of the CDR3 is 14 residues. The ends were cut back, 3 bases at V and 6 bases at J, with 12 bases in the middle. The germline V gene has CDR1 SNHLY and CDR2 FYNNEI. The CDR3 region is CASSELNRFQPQHF. In DNA, the CDR3 is TGTGCCAGCAGTGAGTTGAACAGGTTTCAGCCCCAGCATTTT. Full variable domain (rest looked up from reference TRBV2 and TRBJ1-5): EPEVTQTPSHQVTQMGQEVILRCVPISNHLYFYWYRQILGQKVEFLVSFYNNEISEKSEIFDDQFSVERPDGSNFTLKIRSTKLEDSAMYFCASSELNRFQPQHFGDGTRLSIL.

The chain uses TRBV2 and TRBJ2-7; no clear D gene. The CDR3 extends over 15 amino acids. Trimming took off 4 bases at V and 5 bases at J, with 18 bases between the two ends. From germline, CDR1 is SNHLY and CDR2 FYNNEI. Here the CDR3 DNA reads TGTGCCAGCAGTGTTGGCCAGCCGGGCCTCCACGAGCAGTACTTC. Residues: CASSVGQPGLHEQYF.

As regards this clone: Different DNA sequences within this sample yield the same CDR3. The chain links TRBV7-2 to TRBJ1-1; possibly TRBD1 for D (5 bases). V shed 2 bases and J shed 6 bases, with 7 bases lying between them. Looked up from germline, CDR1 is SGHTA and CDR2 is FQGNSA. The CDR3 contains 12 residues. The CDR3 DNA follows: TGTGCCAGCAGCTTAACGGGGGCTGAAGCTTTCTTT. Amino acid sequence: CASSLTGAEAFF.

V gene TRBV6-4 combines with J gene TRBJ2-1; weak D call: TRBD2 (6 bases). This CDR3 contains 15 residues. Germline CDR1 MRHNA, CDR2 SNTAGT. The V and J ends lost 4 bases and 3 bases respectively, with 13 bases between them. CDR3: CASSVEGGYYNEQFF. CDR3 DNA sequence: TGTGCCAGCAGTGTCGAGGGAGGCTACTACAATGAGCAGTTCTTC.

The V call is TRBV19, the J call TRBJ2-5; TRBD1 is a possible D gene (6 bases). The germline V gene has CDR1 LNHDA and CDR2 SQIVND (reference sequence). Trimming removed 6 bases at V and 1 base at J, with 12 bases between. The CDR3 runs to 14 residues. CDR3 bases: TGTGCCAGTAGCATGACAGGTATCCAAGAGACCCAGTACTTC. This sequence encodes CASSMTGIQETQYF.

There are a few counts of this clone. The rearrangement joins TRBV29-1 to TRBJ2-1, with TRBD1 identical over 9 bases. This CDR3 is 16 amino acids long. Per the germline V gene, CDR1 is SQVTM and CDR2 is ANQGSEA. The V segment lost 4 bases and the J segment 5 bases; nucleotides outside the gene matches: 12. CDR3 amino acids: CSVVSSGTGRNNEQFF. The CDR3 DNA sequence: TGCAGCGTTGTTTCCTCCGGGACAGGGAGAAACAATGAGCAGTTCTTC.

This rearrangement joins TRBV29-1 to TRBJ2-1, with D perhaps given as TRBD1 or TRBD2 (5 bases each). The germline V gene encodes CDR1 SQVTM and CDR2 ANQGSEA. The CDR3 extends over 14 amino acids. Trimming left V 1 base short and J 8 bases short, with 15 bases between. CDR3 residues: CSVEVFRDRDEQFF. The CDR3 bases are TGCAGCGTTGAAGTTTTTAGGGACCGAGATGAGCAGTTCTTC.

The chain couples TRBV28 to TRBJ2-7; 11 nucleotides align to TRBD2. V lost 6 bases and J lost 2; bases outside the gene matches: 3. Per germline, CDR1 MDHEN and CDR2 SYDVKM. The CDR3 has 14 residues. For the CDR3, the DNA is TGTGCCAGCAGCCGACTAGCGGGACCCTACGAGCAGTACTTC. Its translation: CASSRLAGPYEQYF.

The genes are TRBV6-6 and TRBJ1-1; TRBD1 is a possible D gene (6 bases). This CDR3 has 15 amino acids. In germline, CDR1 is MNHNY, CDR2 SVGAGI (reference sequence). With 7 bases removed from V and 3 bases from J, the gap between germline ends came to 18 bases. DNA of the CDR3: TGTGCCAGCACCGTTACAGGGTCTGGGGACACTGAAGCTTTCTTT. Protein sequence: CASTVTGSGDTEAFF.

This clone was seen only a few times. The CDR3, as DNA: TGTGCCAGCAGTGAAAAGTGGTTAGCCCTTTACACAGATACGCAGTATTTT. Its protein product is CASSEKWLALYTDTQYF. The chain couples TRBV2 to TRBJ2-3; D ambiguous. Per germline, CDR1 SNHLY and CDR2 FYNNEI. Trimming took off 2 bases at V and 2 bases at J, with 17 bases between the two ends. The CDR3 contains 17 residues.

The chain employs TRBV5-1 and TRBJ2-5; TRBD2 agrees at 8 bases. CDR3 length: 14 residues. The V and J ends lost 2 bases and 3 bases, in that order; junction bases with no gene match: 3. Per the germline V gene, CDR1 is SGHRS and CDR2 is YFSETQ. CDR3: CASSFTSGKETQYF. Written as DNA, the CDR3 is TGCGCCAGCAGCTTCACTAGCGGAAAAGAGACCCAGTACTTC.

This clone was seen only a few times. CDR3 bases: TGTGCCAGCTCACCATCCTCTCGAAGAGAGCAGTACTTC. This sequence encodes CASSPSSRREQYF. The genes are TRBV18 and TRBJ2-7; D gene ambiguous. The CDR3 runs to 13 residues. Trimming left V 2 bases short and J 7 bases short, with 12 bases between. CDR1 is KGHSH, CDR2 LQKENI, per germline.